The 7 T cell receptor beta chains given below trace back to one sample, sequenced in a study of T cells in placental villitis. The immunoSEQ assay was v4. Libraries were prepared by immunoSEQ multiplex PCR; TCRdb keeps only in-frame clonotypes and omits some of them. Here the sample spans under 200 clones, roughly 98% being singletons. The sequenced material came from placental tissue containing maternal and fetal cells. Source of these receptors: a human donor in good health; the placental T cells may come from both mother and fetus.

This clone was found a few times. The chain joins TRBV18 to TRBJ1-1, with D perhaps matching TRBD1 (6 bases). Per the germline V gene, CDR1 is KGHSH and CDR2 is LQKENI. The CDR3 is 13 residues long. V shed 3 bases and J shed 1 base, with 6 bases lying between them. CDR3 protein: CASSPGQNTEAFF. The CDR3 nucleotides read TGTGCCAGCTCACCGGGACAGAACACTGAAGCTTTCTTT.

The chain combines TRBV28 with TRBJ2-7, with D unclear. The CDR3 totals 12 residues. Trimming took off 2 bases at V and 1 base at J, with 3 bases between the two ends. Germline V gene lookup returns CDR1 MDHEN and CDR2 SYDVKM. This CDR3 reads CASSLQSYEQYF. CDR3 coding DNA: TGTGCCAGCAGTTTACAATCCTACGAGCAGTACTTC.

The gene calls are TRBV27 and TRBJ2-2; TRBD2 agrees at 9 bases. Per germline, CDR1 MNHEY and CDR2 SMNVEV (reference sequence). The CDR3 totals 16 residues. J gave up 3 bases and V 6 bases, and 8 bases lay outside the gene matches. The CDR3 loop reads CASSLSSGAYTGELFF. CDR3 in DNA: TGTGCCAGCAGCCTATCTAGCGGGGCCTACACCGGGGAGCTGTTTTTT.

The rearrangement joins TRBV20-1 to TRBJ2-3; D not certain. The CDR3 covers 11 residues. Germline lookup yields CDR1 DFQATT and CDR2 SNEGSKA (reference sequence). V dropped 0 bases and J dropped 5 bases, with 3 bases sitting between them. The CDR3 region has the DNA TGCAGTGCTAGAGATCAAGATACGCAGTATTTT. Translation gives CSARDQDTQYF.

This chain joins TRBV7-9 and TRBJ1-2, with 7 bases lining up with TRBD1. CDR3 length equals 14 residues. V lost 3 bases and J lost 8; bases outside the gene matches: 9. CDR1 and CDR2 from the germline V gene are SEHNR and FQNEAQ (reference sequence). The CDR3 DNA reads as TGTGCCAGCAGCTTTCCAGCAGGGGGGAACGGCTACACCTTC. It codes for CASSFPAGGNGYTF.

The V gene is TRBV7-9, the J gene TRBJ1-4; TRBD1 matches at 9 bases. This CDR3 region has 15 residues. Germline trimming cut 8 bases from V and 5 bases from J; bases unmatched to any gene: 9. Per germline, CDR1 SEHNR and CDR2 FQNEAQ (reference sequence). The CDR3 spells CASSPSGTGNEKLFF. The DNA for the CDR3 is TGTGCCAGCTCACCCTCTGGGACAGGGAATGAAAAACTGTTTTTT. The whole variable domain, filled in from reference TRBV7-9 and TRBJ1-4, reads DTGVSQNPRHKITKRGQNVTFRCDPISEHNRLYWYRQTLGQGPEFLTYFQNEAQLEKSRLLSDRFSAERPKGSFSTLEIQRTEQGDSAMYLCASSPSGTGNEKLFFGSGTQLSVL.

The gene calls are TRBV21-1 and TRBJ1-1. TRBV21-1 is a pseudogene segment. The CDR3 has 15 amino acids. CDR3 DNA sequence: TGTGCCAGCAGCAAAGCGCTGGGGATGAACACTGAAGCTTTCTTT. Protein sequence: CASSKALGMNTEAFF.